This T cell receptor beta chain was profiled in a study of blood T cell repertoires in COVID-19. Overall study: Donors in the United States, Italy and Spain gave samples during acute or convalescent COVID-19. Sample material is recorded as cDNA or gDNA derived from T cells, B-cell-depleted T cells, or PBMCs.

The CDR3 is 14 amino acids. The V end lost 3 bases, the J end lost 7 bases, and 11 bases lay between the germline ends. Germline V gives CDR1 SGHRS, CDR2 YFSETQ. A few counts support this clone. In the authors' methods: The assay estimated nucleated cells by amplifying reference gene primers. TCRdb's copy holds only in-frame clones and misses some; the assay was immunoSEQ multiplex PCR. The DNA gave D and trimming, while V, J and clone size come from that table. The sample has under 140,000 clones, around 74% seen once. The sequencing sample was made of peripheral blood. The chain is built from TRBV5-1 and TRBJ1-6; D not certain. The receptor's source is a woman in her sixties or seventies with acute or convalescent COVID-19. The CDR3: CASSSGKLNSPLHF. For the CDR3, the DNA is TGCGCCAGCAGCTCGGGGAAGCTCAATTCACCCCTCCACTTT.